This entry concerns a single T cell receptor (beta chain). Its matching antigen is unknown. Sample time point: baseline pretreatment blood. Treatment of the sample: 15 Gy SBRT to primary tumor, nephrectomy 4 weeks later. This sample was included in a study of radiation and T cells in renal cell carcinoma. Overall study: Nephrectomy followed 15 Gy stereotactic body radiation by 4 weeks. Study-level results: Baseline intratumoral clonotype presence is unknown without pretreatment biopsies. In blood, top tumor clones expanded by 2 weeks, shrinking by 4.

Clones were read by immunoSEQ multiplex PCR, and TCRdb kept only the in-frame ones, dropping some. The sample includes approximately 110,000 clones, about four fifths seen only once; the top ten take around 2.8%. The V end was cut by 4 bases, the J end by 8 bases, with 11 bases between. The germline V gene encodes CDR1 SGHTA and CDR2 FQGNSA. CDR3 length: 13 residues. V and J are TRBV7-2 and TRBJ1-4; possibly TRBD1 for D (5 bases). This sample comprised blood, obtained from a patient whose treatment included radiotherapy and nephrectomy. This clonotype was obtained from a woman aged 60-70 years with renal cell carcinoma. The CDR3 spells CASSWRGREKLFF. The CDR3 DNA sequence: TGTGCCAGCAGCTGGAGGGGACGGGAAAAACTGTTTTTT.